This T cell receptor beta chain is from a study of cytomegalovirus exposure and HLA in healthy donors. Notes on the study in general: According to a subsequent analysis, TCR clusters from the first cohort were inclined to appear together in the 100 to 150 validation repertoires.

Using immunoSEQ multiplex PCR, the repertoire was profiled, and TCRdb retains in-frame clones only, with some absent. Seen here are a few hundred thousand clones, about 90% observed once, and the top ten hold under 0.4%. In regard to this clone: What it binds is unknown.

Material for sequencing was PBMCs. The origin of this receptor is a woman under 30 in good health and CMV-seronegative.

CDR3: CAWSPRTGWRTDTQYF. CDR3 sequence (DNA): TGTGCCTGGAGTCCTCGGACAGGGTGGCGCACAGATACGCAGTATTTT. V is TRBV30 and J is TRBJ2-3; the match to TRBD1 covers 8 bases. Germline trimming cut 2 bases from V and 1 base from J; bases unmatched to any gene: 8. Germline V gene lookup returns CDR1 GTSNPN and CDR2 SVGIG (reference sequence). CDR3 length: 16 residues.